This TCR beta chain was sequenced in a study of blood T cell repertoires in COVID-19. This CDR3 region has 14 residues. Germline values: CDR1 LGHNA, CDR2 YSLEER. The J segment lost 7 bases and the V segment lost 6 bases, leaving 6 bases of the junction unmatched. How the authors handled the data: It was from reference gene primer amplification that nucleated cell counts were estimated. Generated by immunoSEQ multiplex PCR, the TCRdb table keeps only in-frame clones and is missing some. V and J calls and clone size are given by that table; D and trimming were obtained from the DNA. The data hold a few hundred thousand clones, with about nine tenths observed a single time.

This chain uses TRBV4-3 with TRBJ1-6, with 7 bases that match TRBD1. The sequence was obtained from a woman aged 25 to 39 with active or convalescent COVID-19. Sequencing was carried out using peripheral blood. CDR3 coding DNA: TGCGCCAGCAGAGCGACAGGGTCGAATTCACCCCTCCACTTT. The encoded protein is CASRATGSNSPLHF.